This record covers a single T cell receptor beta chain. Its recognized antigen is unknown. Base qualities were left out, and no much larger clone turns up one base away. TCRbeta CDR3 regions were amplified from genomic DNA using the immunoSEQ Assay, a bias-controlled multiplex PCR. On the study's bioinformatics: Nucleated cell counts per sample were estimated from amplification of reference gene primers within the assay. To quantify the absolute abundance of each unique TCRbeta CDR3 rearrangement, sequence reads were collapsed and filtered. For each sample, productive Simpson clonality was calculated as the square root of Simpson's diversity index over productive rearrangements. In TCRdb, the immuneACCESS table is reduced to in-frame sequences with V and J assigned. These tables do not hold every clone; where another copy was compared, an unresolved V gene accounts for under half, and the others remain unexplained. The V and J calls and the clone size are those of that table, but D and trimming were determined from the DNA. The sample includes 200,000 to 250,000 clones, with around 90% observed a single time. The ten largest clones represent about 16% of the sample.

This record comes from a study of blood T cell repertoires in COVID-19 (dated by TCRdb to the early 2020s). With respect to the entire study: Collaborator samples came from the United States, Italy and Spain and covered acute and convalescent phases of COVID-19. The prospective study material was composed of cDNA or gDNA derived from T cells, B-cell-depleted T cells, or PBMCs. The dataset comprised deeply sampled blood TCRbeta repertoires from subjects exposed to, actively infected with, or recovered from COVID-19. A freely available public database, intended as a resource for researchers studying the immune response to SARS-CoV-2, is where the repertoires were released. Samples came from the ongoing ImmuneRACE study (first 160 participants) plus 1,254 subjects from 6 global collaborators. A de-identified subject ID, COVID-19 status, age in years and sex were almost always included in the sample metadata. Where available, HLA class I and class II types were taken from metadata supplied by the sample provider and were not determined by assay-based typing.

Participants in the prospective study were aged about 18 to 100 years, lived in 20 to 30 United States geographic areas, and enrolled through a virtual design. Cohort assignment in the prospective study relied on participant-reported clinical history from a screening survey and a study questionnaire. Exposed participants were defined as having been in contact with someone with a PCR-confirmed or clinician-diagnosed COVID-19 case within 2 weeks of study entry. Mobile phlebotomists in the prospective study collected whole blood, serum and a nasopharyngeal or oropharyngeal swab from every participant. Participants in the prospective study had the option to provide additional blood draws and questionnaires over a roughly two-month period. Before DNA extraction, prospective study blood samples were shipped either frozen or at room temperature. General conclusions and limits of the study: Clinical and demographic metadata were provided uncurated, with the amount varying by source and participant.

Spanning cysteine to phenylalanine, the CDR3 consists of 16 amino acids. Kept here is only the CDR3 DNA, which spans 48 bases and is read in frame from base 1. From a lookup of the germline V gene (reference sequence), CDR1 and CDR2 are MNHEY and SMNVEV. After removal of 4 bases from V and 3 bases from J, the junction retains 9 bases not matched to a gene. The source material was PBMCs or T cells enriched from blood (not recorded which). The origin of this receptor is a man aged 30 to 39 who had been exposed to COVID-19. The rearranged chain carries TRBV27 and TRBJ1-2, with 9 bases in between that match TRBD1. In nucleotide form, the sequence is TGTGCCAGCAGTTCCCGAGAAACAGGGGGCCACTATGGCTACACCTTC. It translates to CASSSRETGGHYGYTF.